This TCR beta chain was sequenced during a study of blood T cells in healthy people across ages. Notes on the study in general: Changes in expanded clonotypes were possibly confounded, as the CMV status of donors was unknown. As naive T cell percentage varied, TCR beta diversity correlated strongly with it.

A sample-barcoded 5' primer and a J-beta primer mix were used in a second PCR of roughly 6 to 12 cycles. TCRdb re-analysed the 5' RACE reads in MiXCR, keeping a single row per CDR3 protein. Of about 900,000 distinct CDR3 sequences listed, 45% to 50% are singletons. The CDR3 length is 14 residues. Trimming pared 5 bases from V and 4 bases from J, leaving 14 bases between. The germline V gene has CDR1 SGHDN and CDR2 FVKESK. Comments on this clonotype: Its antigen is not identified.

The material sequenced was blood. This clonotype originated in a man in his thirties or forties in good health. The gene calls are TRBV14 and TRBJ2-5; tentatively, D is TRBD1 or TRBD2 (6 bases each). This CDR3 reads CASSGGGGGETQYF. The CDR3 DNA follows: TGTGCCAGCAGCGGAGGAGGGGGAGGAGAGACCCAGTACTTC. Using reference TRBV14 and TRBJ2-5 for the parts outside the CDR3, the full variable domain is EAGVTQFPSHSVIEKGQTVTLRCDPISGHDNLYWYRRVMGKEIKFLLHFVKESKQDESGMPNNRFLAERTGGTYSTLKVQPAELEDSGVYFCASSGGGGGETQYFGPGTRLLVL.